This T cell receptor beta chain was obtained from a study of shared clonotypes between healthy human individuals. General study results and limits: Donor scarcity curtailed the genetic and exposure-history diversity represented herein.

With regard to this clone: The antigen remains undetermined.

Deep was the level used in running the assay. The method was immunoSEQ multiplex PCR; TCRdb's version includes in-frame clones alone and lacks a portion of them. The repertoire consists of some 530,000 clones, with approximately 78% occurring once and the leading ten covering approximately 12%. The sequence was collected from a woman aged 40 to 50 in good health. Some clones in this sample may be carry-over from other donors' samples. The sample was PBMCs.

CDR3 nucleotides: TGCGCCAGCAGCGTGGACGGTCGGGGAGAGACCCAGTACTTC. Translation gives CASSVDGRGETQYF. The chain recombines TRBV5-1 with TRBJ2-5; D is perhaps TRBD2 (5 bases). V was clipped by 4 bases and J by 4 bases, with 14 bases between them. The CDR3 has 14 amino acids. Germline CDR1 and CDR2: SGHRS and YFSETQ.